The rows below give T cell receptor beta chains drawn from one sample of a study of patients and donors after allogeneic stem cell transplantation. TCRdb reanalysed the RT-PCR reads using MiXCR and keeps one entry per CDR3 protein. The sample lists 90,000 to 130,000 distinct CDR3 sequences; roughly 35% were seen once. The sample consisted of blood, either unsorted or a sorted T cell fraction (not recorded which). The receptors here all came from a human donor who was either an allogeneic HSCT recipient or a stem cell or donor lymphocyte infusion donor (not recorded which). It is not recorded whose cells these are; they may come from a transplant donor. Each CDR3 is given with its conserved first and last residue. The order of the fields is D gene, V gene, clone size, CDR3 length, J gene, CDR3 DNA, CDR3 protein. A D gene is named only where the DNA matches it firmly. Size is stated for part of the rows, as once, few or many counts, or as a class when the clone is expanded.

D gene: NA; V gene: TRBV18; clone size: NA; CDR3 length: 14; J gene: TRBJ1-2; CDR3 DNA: TGTGCCAGCTCACCAAACGAACTGACCTATGGCTACACCTTC; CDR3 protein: CASSPNELTYGYTF
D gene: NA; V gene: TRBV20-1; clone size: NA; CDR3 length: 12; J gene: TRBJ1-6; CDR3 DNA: TGCAGTGCTCTCTCGCGGAGTTCACCCCTCCACTTT; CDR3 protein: CSALSRSSPLHF
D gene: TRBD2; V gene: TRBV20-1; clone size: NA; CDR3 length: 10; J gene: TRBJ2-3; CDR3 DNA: TGCAGTGCTCAGAGCGGGAGAGGATATTTT; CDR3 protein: CSAQSGRGYF
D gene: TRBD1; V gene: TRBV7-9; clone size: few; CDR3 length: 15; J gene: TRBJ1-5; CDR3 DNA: TGTGCCAGTAAACGACAGGGAAATAGCAATCAGCCCCAGCATTTT; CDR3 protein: CASKRQGNSNQPQHF
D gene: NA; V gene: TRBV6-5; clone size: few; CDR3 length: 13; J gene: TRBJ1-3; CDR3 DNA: TGTGCCAGCAGTTACTTGGGAGGAAACACCATATATTTT; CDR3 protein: CASSYLGGNTIYF
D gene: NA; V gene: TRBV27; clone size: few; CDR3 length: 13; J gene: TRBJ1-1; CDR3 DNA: TGTGCCAGCAGTCAATCATTTTTCACTGAAGCTTTCTTT; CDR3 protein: CASSQSFFTEAFF
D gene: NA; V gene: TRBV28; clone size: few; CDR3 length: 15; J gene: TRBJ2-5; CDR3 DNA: TGTGCCAGCAGCCTACGTCTCTTACGCCAAGAGACCCAGTACTTC; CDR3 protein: CASSLRLLRQETQYF
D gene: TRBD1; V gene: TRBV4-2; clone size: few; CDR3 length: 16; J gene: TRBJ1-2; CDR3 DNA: TGTGCCAGCAGCCGAGACCGGGACAGGAGTCTTTATGGCTACACCTTC; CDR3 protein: CASSRDRDRSLYGYTF
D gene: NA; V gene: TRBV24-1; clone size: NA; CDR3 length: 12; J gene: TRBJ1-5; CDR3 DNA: TGTGCCACCAGTCCGGGGGGTCAGCCCCAGCATTTT; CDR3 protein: CATSPGGQPQHF
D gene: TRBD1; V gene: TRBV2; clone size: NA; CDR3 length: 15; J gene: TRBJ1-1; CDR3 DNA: TGTGCCAGCAGTGTAGCGGGACAGGTTGGGACTGAAGCTTTCTTT; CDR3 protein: CASSVAGQVGTEAFF